Below are 13 T cell receptor beta chains sequenced from a single sample in a study of tumor T cells in aggressive B-cell lymphoma. Sequenced by immunoSEQ multiplex PCR; TCRdb stores in-frame clones only, minus some. The sample shows roughly 3,300 clones, around 94% of them seen only once. Material: tumor tissue. These receptors all stem from an adult with diffuse large B cell lymphoma.

This rearrangement joins TRBV7-2 to TRBJ1-2, with 7 bases identical to TRBD1. There are 15 residues in the CDR3. The germline V gene has CDR1 SGHTA and CDR2 FQGNSA. J gave up 4 bases and V 0 bases, and 5 bases lay outside the gene matches. The CDR3 bases are TGTGCCAGCAGCTTAGCTGGGACAGAGGTCTATGGCTACACCTTC. Amino acids: CASSLAGTEVYGYTF.

The chain joins TRBV19 to TRBJ2-3, with 7 bases lining up with TRBD2. The germline V gene encodes CDR1 LNHDA and CDR2 SQIVND (reference sequence). With V trimmed by 5 bases and J by 3 bases, 8 bases remained unmatched. The CDR3 consists of 15 residues. The CDR3 nucleotides are TGTGCCAGTAGTGGGTTAGCGGGTGTGACAGATACGCAGTATTTT. It specifies CASSGLAGVTDTQYF.

V usage is TRBV2 and J usage is TRBJ2-2; 8 nucleotides align to TRBD2. V lost 10 bases to trimming and J lost 0 bases; unmatched junction nucleotides: 4. The CDR3 runs to 14 residues. Germline loops: CDR1 SNHLY, CDR2 FYNNEI. Here the CDR3 DNA reads TGTGCCATCCGGGAGGGGACGAACACCGGGGAGCTGTTTTTT. Its protein product is CAIREGTNTGELFF.

The chain joins TRBV5-1 to TRBJ1-1; 8 bases are a match to TRBD1. J lost 0 bases, V lost 9 bases, and 7 bases had no gene match. CDR3 size: 14 residues. Germline CDR1 is SGHRS and CDR2 is YFSETQ. DNA for the CDR3: TGCGCCACCGCGACAGGGGCCTTGAACACTGAAGCTTTCTTT. It specifies CATATGALNTEAFF.

As concerns this clone: A junction end diverges from the germline sequence, so it may reflect a read error. This chain uses TRBV28 with TRBJ2-7; 8 nucleotides align to TRBD1. The CDR3 is 12 residues long. The V gene's germline CDR1 is MDHEN and CDR2 SYDVKM. This CDR3 is CASSGGQVGQYF. CDR3 DNA sequence: TGTGCCAGCAGCGGGGGACAGGTTGGGCAGTACTTT.

This clone is a singleton in its sample. The chain couples TRBV5-4 to TRBJ1-1; 7 bases align to TRBD1. After removal of 3 bases from V and 5 bases from J, the junction contained 4 bases not matched to a gene. CDR1 and CDR2 from the germline V gene are SGHNT and YYREEE (reference sequence). The CDR3 has 13 residues. The chain's CDR3 is CASSSTGVTEAFF. The CDR3 DNA follows: TGTGCCAGCAGCTCTACAGGGGTGACTGAAGCTTTCTTT.

The J gene is TRBJ2-2, the V gene TRBV18; 11 bases agree with TRBD2. This CDR3 is built from 18 residues. Germline V gene lookup returns CDR1 KGHSH and CDR2 LQKENI. Trimming took 0 bases from V and 5 from J; bases not matched to a gene: 8. CDR3 bases: TGTGCCAGCTCACCACCAAGCATAGCGGGAGGGACGACCGGGGAGCTGTTTTTT. Encoded protein: CASSPPSIAGGTTGELFF.

V and J are TRBV2 and TRBJ1-1, with D possibly matching TRBD1 (5 bases). This CDR3 has 12 amino acids. The V and J ends lost 7 bases and 7 bases respectively, with 13 bases between them. Per the germline V gene, CDR1 is SNHLY and CDR2 is FYNNEI. The CDR3 region has the DNA TGTGCCAGCAAGGAGGGGATGGTTGAAGCTTTCTTT. Translation gives CASKEGMVEAFF.

The rearrangement links TRBV30 to TRBJ2-1, with 7 bases aligning to TRBD2. V dropped 2 bases and J dropped 8; count of bases not matched to a gene: 12. CDR1 is GTSNPN and CDR2 is SVGIG in the germline V gene (reference sequence). This CDR3 spans 15 amino acids. The CDR3, as DNA: TGTGCCTGGAGTCCACGTGGCGGGAGAGTCCATGAGCAGTTCTTC. Encoded protein: CAWSPRGGRVHEQFF.

The chain is built from TRBV4-1 and TRBJ1-2, with D tentatively TRBD1 (6 bases). There are 14 residues in the CDR3. The germline gives CDR1 MGHRA, CDR2 YSYEKL. Between the trimmed V and J ends, which lost 1 base and 9 bases, there was a span of 15 bases. Here the CDR3 DNA reads TGCGCCAGCAGCCAAGGAGGACAGCGATTTAGCTACACCTTC. Translation gives CASSQGGQRFSYTF.

The rearrangement links TRBV2 to TRBJ2-7; D not certain. The V end lost 4 bases, the J end lost 3 bases, and 7 bases lay between the germline ends. Germline V lookup: CDR1 SNHLY, CDR2 FYNNEI. The CDR3 sequence is 12 residues long. CDR3 bases: TGTGCCAGCAGTGTTAACGGCTACGAGCAGTACTTC. It specifies CASSVNGYEQYF.

The chain couples TRBV30 to TRBJ2-3; D gene uncertain. This CDR3 is 14 amino acids long. Per germline, CDR1 GTSNPN and CDR2 SVGIG (reference sequence). V lost 2 bases, J lost 2 bases, and 11 bases lay in between. The CDR3 DNA follows: TGTGCCTGGAGTACACAGACCCTCACAGATACGCAGTATTTT. It translates to CAWSTQTLTDTQYF.

This clone was observed once. The chain has TRBV9 and TRBJ2-7; the D gene is possibly TRBD2 (6 bases). CDR3 size: 15 residues. Per germline, CDR1 SGDLS and CDR2 YYNGEE. The germline V and J ends were trimmed by 3 bases and 0 bases, with 13 bases remaining between them. CDR3 loop: CASSATGTSSYEQYF. The CDR3 nucleotides read TGTGCCAGCAGCGCCACCGGGACTTCCTCCTACGAGCAGTACTTC.